The entry that follows covers one T cell receptor beta chain sequence. Specified time point: newly diagnosed GD, antithyroid drugs for less than 3 months. Generation of the TCR library employed RNA extracted from PBMCs. This specimen comes from a study of regulatory T cells in long-lasting Graves disease. Arm-PCR of CDR3 regions and iRepertoire HTBI primers were used to build TCR beta libraries. MiXCR, run by TCRdb on the multiplex PCR reads, gives a single entry per CDR3 protein. The profile shows 450,000 to 600,000 distinct CDR3 sequences, roughly 13% of them singletons. Germline values: CDR1 MDHEN, CDR2 SYDVKM. V was cut by 5 bases and J by 7 bases, with 15 bases left in between. The CDR3 spans 14 residues. The same specimen was also included in a second study, on T cells in Graves' hyperthyroidism and ophthalmopathy.

Sequences were derived from peripheral blood mononuclear cells (PBMCs), sampled at new diagnosis, from a patient treated with antithyroid drugs. The sequence derives from a man aged 25-40 years with Graves disease. This chain links TRBV28 with TRBJ2-1; no clear D. The CDR3 loop is CASSLTVGWNEQFF. The CDR3 coding sequence is TGTGCCAGCAGTCTTACAGTGGGGTGGAATGAGCAGTTCTTC.